This is a list of T cell receptor beta chains from one sample in a study of OX40 agonist ivuxolimab in advanced cancers. Sequenced by immunoSEQ multiplex PCR; TCRdb stores in-frame clones only, minus some. This sample yields about 68,000 clones, of which 90% to 95% are seen a single time; around 0.31% belongs to the top ten. This material consisted of CD4+ or CD8+ T cells sorted from blood, taken in a trial of the OX40 agonist ivuxolimab. The receptors stem from an adult with an advanced solid tumor such as melanoma, head and neck, liver or kidney cancer. Both conserved end residues are part of each CDR3. The D gene is left open where the match is weak. Rows may omit the clone size; those that give it use once, few, many or a size class.

D gene	J gene	V gene	clone size	CDR3 DNA	CDR3 protein
TRBD1	TRBJ2-7	TRBV10-3	-	TGTGCCATCAGTCCGGGACAGGGGACCTACGAGCAGTACTTC	CAISPGQGTYEQYF
-	TRBJ1-5	TRBV5-1	few	TGCGCCAGCAGCATTGCAGGGGGCAATCAGCCCCAGCATTTT	CASSIAGGNQPQHF
-	TRBJ2-2	TRBV7-9	-	TGTGCCAGCAGCCCCTCGGGGCTCTGGAACACCGGGGAGCTGTTTTTT	CASSPSGLWNTGELFF
TRBD1	TRBJ2-2	TRBV19	-	TGTGCCAGTACCCAAGGGACAGGCGGCACCGGGGAGCTGTTTTTT	CASTQGTGGTGELFF
-	TRBJ1-1	TRBV19	-	TGTGCCAGTAGTAGAACCTGGGGGCTGGACACTGAAGCTTTCTTT	CASSRTWGLDTEAFF
TRBD2	TRBJ2-1	TRBV11-2	-	TGTGCCAGCAGCCTTAGCGGGAGGGCCGAATACAATGAGCAGTTCTTC	CASSLSGRAEYNEQFF
-	TRBJ1-2	TRBV6-6	few	TGTGCCAGCAGGTCAGCTACCTATGGCTACACCTTC	CASRSATYGYTF
-	TRBJ1-4	TRBV27	few	TGTGCCAGCAGCCTCGACAGAACCACAACTAATGAAAAACTGTTTTTT	CASSLDRTTTNEKLFF
-	TRBJ1-1	TRBV19	once	TGTGCCAGTAGTAGGTACGGGAACACTGAAGCTTTCTTT	CASSRYGNTEAFF
-	TRBJ2-1	TRBV10-3	-	TGTGCCATCGGGGAGCCGGGCATCACGGAACGAAATGAGCAGTTCTTC	CAIGEPGITERNEQFF
TRBD1	TRBJ2-5	TRBV28	-	TGTGCCAGCAGTTTCCCTACCGGGACAGCTGAGACCCAGTACTTC	CASSFPTGTAETQYF
TRBD1	TRBJ1-6	TRBV6-5	-	TGTGCCAGCAGTCGACAGGGATTGAATAATTCACCCCTCCACTTT	CASSRQGLNNSPLHF
-	TRBJ2-1	TRBV7-6	-	TGTGCCAGCAGCTTAGGGGGATTCGGTAATGAGCAGTTCTTC	CASSLGGFGNEQFF
-	TRBJ1-5	TRBV6-5	once	TGTGCCAGCAGTTACTGGGATCAGCCCCAGCATTTT	CASSYWDQPQHF
TRBD2	TRBJ2-7	TRBV18	-	TGTGCCAGCTCACCCCCCTGGGGGGAGGGCCTCGAGCAGTACTTC	CASSPPWGEGLEQYF
-	TRBJ1-2	TRBV30	-	TGTGCCTGGAGTGTTTCAGATAACTATGGCTACACCTTC	CAWSVSDNYGYTF
TRBD2	TRBJ2-7	TRBV5-1	few	TGCGCCAGCAGCTTGGATAGCGGGAGCTCCTACGAGCAGTACTTC	CASSLDSGSSYEQYF
TRBD1	TRBJ1-2	TRBV7-9	-	TGTGCCAGCAGCTCGGGACAGAGGAGGGGGAGCTATGGCTACACCTTC	CASSSGQRRGSYGYTF
-	TRBJ2-1	TRBV7-3	-	TGTGCCAGCAGCTTAGGGCGGAGCAATGAGCAGTTCTTC	CASSLGRSNEQFF
TRBD1	TRBJ1-5	TRBV19	-	TGTGCCAGTAGTATATACGGACAGGGAAATCAGCCCCAGCATTTT	CASSIYGQGNQPQHF
TRBD2	TRBJ2-3	TRBV29-1	-	TGCAGCGTTACGGGACTAGCGGAAGATACGCAGTATTTT	CSVTGLAEDTQYF
-	TRBJ2-7	TRBV2	-	TGTGCCAGCATTCCGAGTAGCGGTTCCTACGAGCAGTACTTC	CASIPSSGSYEQYF
-	TRBJ2-1	TRBV27	once	TGTGCCAGCAGTTTTTTTCCGGACTCGATCTACAATGAGCAGTTCTTC	CASSFFPDSIYNEQFF
TRBD1	TRBJ2-2	TRBV6-5	-	TGTGCCAGCAGAACCGGACAGGGAATCGGGGAGCTGTTTTTT	CASRTGQGIGELFF
-	TRBJ1-1	TRBV28	-	TGTGCCAGCAGTTTAATTGGACAGAACACTGAAGCTTTCTTT	CASSLIGQNTEAFF
TRBD2	TRBJ2-4	TRBV28	few	TGTGCCAGCAGCAGACGCGGACTAGCTGAGAAAAACATTCAGTACTTC	CASSRRGLAEKNIQYF
TRBD1	TRBJ2-2	TRBV6-6	-	TGTGCCAGCAGTCGGGGGCAGGGGGCTCGGACCGGGGAGCTGTTTTTT	CASSRGQGARTGELFF
-	TRBJ1-4	TRBV6-5	-	TGTGCCAGCAGTTACGAGCAGGGGTTTCGACAGAAACTGTTTTTT	CASSYEQGFRQKLFF
-	TRBJ2-1	TRBV7-3	-	TGTGCCAGCAGCATCGACACAACGAACAACAATGAGCAGTTCTTC	CASSIDTTNNNEQFF
-	TRBJ2-6	TRBV12-5	-	TGTGCTAGTGGTCACCACCCTGCAGGACAAAGTCGGGCCAACGTCCTGACTTTC	CASGHHPAGQSRANVLTF
TRBD1	TRBJ1-2	TRBV9	-	TGTGCCAGCAGCGTCTTTTCCCGGAGCAGGGGGGGTGGCTACACCTTC	CASSVFSRSRGGGYTF
TRBD1	TRBJ1-2	TRBV28	-	TGTGCCAGCAGTTCGACAGGGTATGGCTACACCTTC	CASSSTGYGYTF
-	TRBJ1-3	TRBV5-1	-	TGCGCCAGCAGCACCTTGGGGGACCTCCTCTCTGGAAACACCATATATTTT	CASSTLGDLLSGNTIYF